This T cell receptor beta chain was sequenced for a study of blood T cells in healthy people across ages. Then a second PCR, running roughly 6 to 12 cycles, was carried out with a sample-barcoded 5' primer and a J-beta primer mix. A single record per CDR3 protein comes from TCRdb applying MiXCR to the 5' RACE reads. The sample yields 720,000 or so distinct CDR3 sequences, 40% to 45% seen once. Trimming took off 4 bases at V and 6 bases at J, with 16 bases between the two ends. Germline CDR1 reads SGHDN; CDR2 reads FVKESK. The CDR3 runs 15 residues. This receptor was identified in a man at least 80 years old in good health. The genes are TRBV14 and TRBJ2-1; D perhaps matches TRBD2 (5 bases). Sequencing was done on a sample of blood. CDR3 DNA: TGTGCCAGCAGCCCGAGAGGGCCCCGGGGCAATGAGCAGTTCTTC. Encoded protein: CASSPRGPRGNEQFF.